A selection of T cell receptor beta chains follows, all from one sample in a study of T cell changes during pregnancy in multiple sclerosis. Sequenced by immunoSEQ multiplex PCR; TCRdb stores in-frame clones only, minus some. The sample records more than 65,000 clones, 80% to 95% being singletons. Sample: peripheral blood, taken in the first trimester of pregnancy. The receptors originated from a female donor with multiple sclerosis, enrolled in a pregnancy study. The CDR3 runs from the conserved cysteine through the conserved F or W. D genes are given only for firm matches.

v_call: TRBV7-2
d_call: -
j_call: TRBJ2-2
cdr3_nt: TGTGCCAGCAGCCGACAGGGAGGTAACACCGGGGAGCTGTTTTTT
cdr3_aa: CASSRQGGNTGELFF

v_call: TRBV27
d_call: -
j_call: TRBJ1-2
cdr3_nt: TGTGCCAGCAGTTTTCCCCTTTATGGCTACACCTTC
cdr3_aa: CASSFPLYGYTF

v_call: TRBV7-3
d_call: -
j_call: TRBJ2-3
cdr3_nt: TGTGCCAGCAGCTTGGGGCAGGCCACAGATACGCAGTATTTT
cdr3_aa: CASSLGQATDTQYF

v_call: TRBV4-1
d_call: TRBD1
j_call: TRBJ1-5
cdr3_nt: TGCGCCAGCAGCCAAGACGGACAGGCGGATCAGCCCCAGCATTTT
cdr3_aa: CASSQDGQADQPQHF

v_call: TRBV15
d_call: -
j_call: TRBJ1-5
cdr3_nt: TGTGCCACCAGCAGAGATACCGGGAGCAATCAGCCCCAGCATTTT
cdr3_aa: CATSRDTGSNQPQHF

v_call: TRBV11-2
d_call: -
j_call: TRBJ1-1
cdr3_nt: TGTGCCAGCAGCCTCCGAATTGAGAGTTCCACTGAAGCTTTCTTT
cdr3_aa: CASSLRIESSTEAFF

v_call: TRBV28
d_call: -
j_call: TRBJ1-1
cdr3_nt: TGTGCCAGCAGTTTAGCCGCCGACTACACTGAAGCTTTCTTT
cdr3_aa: CASSLAADYTEAFF

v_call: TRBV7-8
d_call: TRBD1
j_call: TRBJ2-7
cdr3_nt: TGTGCCAGCAGCTTAGGGGACAGGGGTTACGAGCAGTACTTC
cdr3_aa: CASSLGDRGYEQYF

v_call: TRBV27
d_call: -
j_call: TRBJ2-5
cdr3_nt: TGTGCCAGCGGCCCATCAGAGACCCAGTACTTC
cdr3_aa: CASGPSETQYF

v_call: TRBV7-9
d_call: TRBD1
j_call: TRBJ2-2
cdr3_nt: TGTGCCAGCAGCTCGGGACAGGGGCCGTCAGGATTCTACACCGGGGAGCTGTTTTTT
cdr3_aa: CASSSGQGPSGFYTGELFF

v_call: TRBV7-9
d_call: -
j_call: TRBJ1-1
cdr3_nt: TGTGCCAGCAGCTCCACAGAGAACACTGAAGCTTTCTTT
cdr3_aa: CASSSTENTEAFF

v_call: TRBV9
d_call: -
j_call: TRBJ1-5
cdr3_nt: TGTGCCAGCAGCGTCGGGACACTTAGCAATCAGCCCCAGCATTTT
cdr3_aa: CASSVGTLSNQPQHF